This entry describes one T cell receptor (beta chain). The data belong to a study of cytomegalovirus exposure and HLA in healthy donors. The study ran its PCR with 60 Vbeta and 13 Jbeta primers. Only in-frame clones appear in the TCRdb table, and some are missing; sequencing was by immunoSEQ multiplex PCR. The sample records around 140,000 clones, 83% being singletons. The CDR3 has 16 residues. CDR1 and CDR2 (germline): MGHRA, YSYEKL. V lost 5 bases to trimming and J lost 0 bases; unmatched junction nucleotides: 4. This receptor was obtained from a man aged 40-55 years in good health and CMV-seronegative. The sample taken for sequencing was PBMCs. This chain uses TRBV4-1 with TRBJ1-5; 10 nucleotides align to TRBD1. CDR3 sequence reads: CASSDRDRGSNQPQHF. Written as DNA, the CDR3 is TGCGCCAGCAGCGACCGGGACAGGGGTAGCAATCAGCCCCAGCATTTT.